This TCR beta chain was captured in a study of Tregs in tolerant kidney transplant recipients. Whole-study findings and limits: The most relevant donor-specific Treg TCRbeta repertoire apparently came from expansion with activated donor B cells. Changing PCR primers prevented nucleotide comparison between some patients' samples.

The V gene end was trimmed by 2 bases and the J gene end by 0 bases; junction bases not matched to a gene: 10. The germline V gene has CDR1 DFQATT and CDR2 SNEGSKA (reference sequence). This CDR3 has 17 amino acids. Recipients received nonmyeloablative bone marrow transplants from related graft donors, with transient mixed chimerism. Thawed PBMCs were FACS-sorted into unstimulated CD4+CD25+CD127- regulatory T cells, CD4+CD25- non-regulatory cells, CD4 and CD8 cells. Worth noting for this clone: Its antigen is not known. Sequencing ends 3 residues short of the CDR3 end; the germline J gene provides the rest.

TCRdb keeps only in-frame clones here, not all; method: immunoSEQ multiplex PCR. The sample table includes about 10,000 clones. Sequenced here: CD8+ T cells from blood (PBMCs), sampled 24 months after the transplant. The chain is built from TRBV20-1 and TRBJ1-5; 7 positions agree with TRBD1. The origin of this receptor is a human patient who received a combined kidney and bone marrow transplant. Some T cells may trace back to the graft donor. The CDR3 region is CSARLTSGQFSNQPQHF. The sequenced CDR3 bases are TGCAGTGCTAGACTTACCTCGGGACAGTTTAGCAATCAGCCC.